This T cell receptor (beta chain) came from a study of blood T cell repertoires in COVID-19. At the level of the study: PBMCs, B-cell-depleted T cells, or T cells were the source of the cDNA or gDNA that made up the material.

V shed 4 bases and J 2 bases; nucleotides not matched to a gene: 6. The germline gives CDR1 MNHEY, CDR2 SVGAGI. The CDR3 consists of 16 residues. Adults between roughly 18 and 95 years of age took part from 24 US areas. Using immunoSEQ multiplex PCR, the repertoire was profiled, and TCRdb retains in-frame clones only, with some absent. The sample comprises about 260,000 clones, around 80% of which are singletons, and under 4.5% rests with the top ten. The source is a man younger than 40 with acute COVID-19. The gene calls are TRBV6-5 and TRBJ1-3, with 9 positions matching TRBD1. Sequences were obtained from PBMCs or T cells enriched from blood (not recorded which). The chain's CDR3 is CASSLSGQGTGNTIYF. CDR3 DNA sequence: TGTGCCAGCAGTTTATCGGGACAGGGTACTGGAAACACCATATATTTT.